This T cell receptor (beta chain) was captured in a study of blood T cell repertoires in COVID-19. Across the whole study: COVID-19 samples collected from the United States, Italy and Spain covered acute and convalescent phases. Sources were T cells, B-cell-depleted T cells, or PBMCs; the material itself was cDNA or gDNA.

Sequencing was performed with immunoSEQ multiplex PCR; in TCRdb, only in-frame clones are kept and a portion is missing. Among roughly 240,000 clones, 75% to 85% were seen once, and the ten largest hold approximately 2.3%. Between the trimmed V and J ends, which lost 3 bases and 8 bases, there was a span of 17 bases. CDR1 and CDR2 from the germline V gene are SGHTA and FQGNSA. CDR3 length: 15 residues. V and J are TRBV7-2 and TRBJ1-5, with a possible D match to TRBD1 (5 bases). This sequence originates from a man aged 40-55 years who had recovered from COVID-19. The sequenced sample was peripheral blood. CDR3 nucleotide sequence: TGTGCCAGCAGCTTGGGAGGGGCGGATGCTGAGCCCCAGCATTTT. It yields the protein CASSLGGADAEPQHF.